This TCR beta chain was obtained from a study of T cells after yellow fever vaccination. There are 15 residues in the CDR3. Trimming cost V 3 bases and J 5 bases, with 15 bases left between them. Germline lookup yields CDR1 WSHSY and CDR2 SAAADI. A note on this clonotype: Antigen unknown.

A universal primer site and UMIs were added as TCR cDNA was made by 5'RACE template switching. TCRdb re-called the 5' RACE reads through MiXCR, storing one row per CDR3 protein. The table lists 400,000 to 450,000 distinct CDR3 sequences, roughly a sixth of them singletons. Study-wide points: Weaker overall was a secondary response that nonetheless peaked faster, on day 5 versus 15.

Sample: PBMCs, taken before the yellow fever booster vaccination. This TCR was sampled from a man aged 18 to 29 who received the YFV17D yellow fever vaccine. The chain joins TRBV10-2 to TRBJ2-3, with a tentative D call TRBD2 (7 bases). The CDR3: CASSDAGASVDTQYF. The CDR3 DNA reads TGCGCCAGCAGTGATGCGGGGGCCTCCGTAGATACGCAGTATTTT.